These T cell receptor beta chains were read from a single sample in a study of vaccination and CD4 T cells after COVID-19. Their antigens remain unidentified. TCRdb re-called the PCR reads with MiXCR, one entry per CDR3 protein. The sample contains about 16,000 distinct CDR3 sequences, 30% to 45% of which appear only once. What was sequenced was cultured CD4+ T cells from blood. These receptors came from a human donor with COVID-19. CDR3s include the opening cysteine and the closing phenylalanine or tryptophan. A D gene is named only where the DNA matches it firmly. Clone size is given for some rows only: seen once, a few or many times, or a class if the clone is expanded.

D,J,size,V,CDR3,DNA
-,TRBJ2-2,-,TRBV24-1,CATSSADRPLFF,TGTGCCACCAGCTCCGCCGACAGGCCGCTGTTTTTT
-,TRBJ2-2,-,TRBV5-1,CASRAAVLTGELFF,TGCGCCAGCCGGGCCGCCGTACTCACCGGGGAGCTGTTTTTT
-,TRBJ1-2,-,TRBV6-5,CASSYSGREHSGYGYTF,TGTGCCAGCAGTTACTCTGGCAGGGAGCACTCGGGCTATGGCTACACCTTC
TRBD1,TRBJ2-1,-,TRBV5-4,CASSSDRGSYNEQFF,TGTGCCAGCAGCTCGGACAGGGGTTCCTACAATGAGCAGTTCTTC
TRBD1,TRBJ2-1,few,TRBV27,CASSSPGQGARGEQFF,TGTGCCAGCAGTTCTCCGGGACAGGGGGCGCGTGGTGAGCAGTTCTTC
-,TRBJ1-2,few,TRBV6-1,CASTPDRIGGYTF,TGTGCCAGCACCCCTGACAGGATCGGTGGCTACACCTTC
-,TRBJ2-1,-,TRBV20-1,CSAALPGSSYNEQFF,TGCAGTGCTGCCTTACCGGGAAGCTCCTACAATGAGCAGTTCTTC
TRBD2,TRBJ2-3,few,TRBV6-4,CASSELAGGPGDTQYF,TGTGCCAGCAGTGAACTAGCGGGGGGGCCGGGAGATACGCAGTATTTT
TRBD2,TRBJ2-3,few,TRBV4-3,CASSQGTSVDTQYF,TGCGCCAGCAGCCAAGGGACTAGCGTGGATACGCAGTATTTT
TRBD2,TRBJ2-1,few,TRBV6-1,CASTPAGGGYPRGEQFF,TGTGCCAGCACCCCGGCGGGCGGGGGGTACCCTCGGGGTGAGCAGTTCTTC
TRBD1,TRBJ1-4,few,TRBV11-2,CASRAGQGTEKLFF,TGTGCCAGCAGGGCGGGACAGGGTACTGAAAAACTGTTTTTT
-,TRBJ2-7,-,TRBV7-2,CASSLDLRRQGEQYF,TGTGCCAGCAGCTTAGATTTACGAAGGCAGGGCGAGCAGTACTTC
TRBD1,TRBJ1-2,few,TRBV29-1,CSVGFGTGDGYTF,TGCAGCGTTGGTTTTGGGACAGGGGATGGCTACACCTTC
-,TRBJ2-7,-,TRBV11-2,CASSLAGLYYEQYF,TGTGCCAGCAGCTTAGCGGGACTCTACTACGAGCAGTACTTC
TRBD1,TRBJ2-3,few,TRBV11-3,CASSSWDRGNHTDTQYF,TGTGCCAGCAGCTCCTGGGACAGGGGGAATCACACAGATACGCAGTATTTT
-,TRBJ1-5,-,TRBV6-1,CASSGVEDGEQYFGPGSQPQHF,-
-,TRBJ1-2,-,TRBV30,CAWSGRDGYTF,TGTGCCTGGAGTGGCAGGGATGGCTACACCTTC
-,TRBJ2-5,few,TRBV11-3,CASSLEVWGAETQYF,TGTGCCAGCAGCTTAGAGGTTTGGGGGGCAGAGACCCAGTACTTC
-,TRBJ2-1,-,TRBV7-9,CASSLVTGDSNEQFF,TGTGCCAGCAGCTTAGTGACCGGGGATAGTAATGAGCAGTTCTTC
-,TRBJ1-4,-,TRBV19,CASSIGGAQNEKLFF,TGTGCCAGTAGTATAGGCGGGGCGCAGAATGAAAAACTGTTTTTT
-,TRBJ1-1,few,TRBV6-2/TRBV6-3,CACYRTMNTEAFF,TGTGCCTGCTACAGGACCATGAACACTGAAGCTTTCTTT
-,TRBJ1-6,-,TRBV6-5,CASSFSDSPLHF,TGTGCCAGCAGTTTTAGCGATTCACCCCTCCACTTT
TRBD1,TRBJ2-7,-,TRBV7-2,CASSGTGAYEQYF,TGTGCCAGTTCCGGGACAGGGGCCTACGAGCAGTACTTC
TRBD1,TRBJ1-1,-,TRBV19,CASSAIQGRDIEAFF,TGTGCCAGTAGTGCTATACAGGGGAGGGACATTGAAGCTTTCTTT
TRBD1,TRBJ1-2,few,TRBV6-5,CASSFQGADGYTF,TGTGCCAGCAGTTTCCAGGGGGCTGATGGCTACACCTTC
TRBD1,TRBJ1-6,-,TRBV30,CAGVDRGDSPLHF,TGTGCCGGAGTTGACAGGGGTGATTCACCCCTCCACTTT
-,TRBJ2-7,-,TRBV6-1,CASSRGPTYEQYF,TGTGCCAGCAGTCGGGGGCCGACCTACGAGCAGTACTTC
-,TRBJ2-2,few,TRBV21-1,CASSKGGGAASTGELFF,TGTGCCAGCAGCAAAGGAGGCGGGGCGGCTAGCACCGGGGAGCTGTTTTTT
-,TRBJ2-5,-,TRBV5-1,CASSLELETQYF,TGCGCCAGCAGCTTGGAACTTGAGACCCAGTACTTC
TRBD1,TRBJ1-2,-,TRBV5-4,CASSPGTGNNYGYTF,TGTGCCAGCAGCCCCGGGACAGGGAATAACTATGGCTACACCTTC
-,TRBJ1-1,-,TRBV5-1,CASKGTPGTEAFF,TGCGCCAGCAAAGGGACACCGGGGACTGAAGCTTTCTTT
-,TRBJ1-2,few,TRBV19,CASSIAVRGNYGYTF,TGTGCCAGTAGTATTGCGGTCAGGGGTAACTATGGCTACACCTTC